Following are 26 T cell receptor beta chains from one sample sequenced in a study of immune heterogeneity within non-small cell lung tumors. CDR3 of TCR beta was amplified by multiplex PCR that used 32 V and 13 J primers. One entry per CDR3 protein results from TCRdb running MiXCR on the multiplex PCR reads. The sample has fewer than 25,000 distinct CDR3 sequences; around 28% are singletons. Bulk tumor gDNA, 450 to 650 ng per sample, served as the TCR template. From each primary tumor, several far-apart biopsies were obtained during surgery. Patients had untreated, newly diagnosed non-small cell lung cancer and underwent curative surgery. The specimen was lung tumor tissue. The receptors originated from a man aged 40-50 years with non-small cell lung cancer.

There are a few counts of this clonotype. The chain couples TRBV5-1 to TRBJ2-5; D call uncertain. The CDR3 is made up of 14 amino acids. With 0 bases removed from V and 5 bases from J, the gap between germline ends came to 11 bases. CDR1 SGHRS and CDR2 YFSETQ come from the germline V gene. DNA for the CDR3: TGCGCCAGCAGCTTGGATCGCGGAGAGGAGACCCAGTACTTC. Protein sequence: CASSLDRGEETQYF.

This clonotype showed up many times. The rearrangement links TRBV20-1 to TRBJ1-1, with unresolved D. The CDR3 length is 13 residues. Germline V gives CDR1 DFQATT, CDR2 SNEGSKA (reference sequence). V was clipped by 0 bases and J by 5 bases, with 10 bases between them. CDR3 loop: CSARDVRGTEAFF. The CDR3 DNA sequence: TGCAGTGCTAGAGATGTTCGGGGAACTGAAGCTTTCTTT.

On this clonotype itself: Since a much larger clone is just one base distant, this may be a read error. The rearrangement uses TRBV11-2 and TRBJ2-7; D call uncertain. Germline values: CDR1 SGHAT, CDR2 FQNNGV. This CDR3 is built from 14 residues. The CDR3 sequence is CVSSRGWGTYEQYF. DNA for the CDR3: TGTGTCAGCAGCCGAGGATGGGGAACCTACGAGCAGTACTTC. The whole variable domain, filled in from reference TRBV11-2 and TRBJ2-7, reads EAGVAQSPRYKIIEKRQSVAFWCNPISGHATLYWYQQILGQGPKLLIQFQNNGVVDDSQLPKDRFSAERLKGVDSTLKIQPAKLEDSAVYLCVSSRGWGTYEQYFGPGTRLTVT.

Only a few counts were recorded for this clonotype. Here the CDR3 reads CASSPGMAGELFF. The CDR3 DNA follows: TGTGCCAGCTCACCAGGGATGGCCGGGGAGCTGTTTTTT. The genes are TRBV18 and TRBJ2-2; D not certain. V lost 2 bases, J lost 6 bases, and 7 bases lay in between. Germline-derived CDR1 and CDR2 are KGHSH and LQKENI. The CDR3 runs to 13 residues. The whole variable domain, filled in from reference TRBV18 and TRBJ2-2, reads NAGVMQNPRHLVRRRGQEARLRCSPMKGHSHVYWYRQLPEEGLKFMVYLQKENIIDESGMPKERFSAEFPKEGPSILRIQQVVRGDSAAYFCASSPGMAGELFFGEGSRLTVL.

In this sample, this clonotype is medium-sized (0.01 to 0.1%). The V call is TRBV7-8, the J call TRBJ2-7; D may be TRBD1 or TRBD2 (5 bases each). From germline, CDR1 is SGHVS and CDR2 FQNEAQ. Trimming took off 5 bases at V and 0 bases at J, with 14 bases between the two ends. CDR3 length equals 15 residues. The DNA of the CDR3 is TGTGCCAGCAGCCCCCCTCCCGGGACCTCCTACGAGCAGTACTTC. It yields the protein CASSPPPGTSYEQYF.

With respect to this clonotype: The germline gene is not matched at one end of the junction; a read error may be the cause. The chain couples TRBV5-1 to TRBJ2-7, with 11 bases matching TRBD1. CDR1 SGHRS and CDR2 YFSETQ come from the germline V gene. The CDR3 contains 14 residues. This CDR3 reads CASSGGQGVYDQYF. The CDR3 bases are TGCGCCAGCAGCGGGGGACAGGGGGTCTACGATCAGTACTTC. The full variable domain, its missing parts supplied by reference TRBV5-1 and TRBJ2-7, is KAGVTQTPRYLIKTRGQQVTLSCSPISGHRSVSWYQQTPGQGLQFLFEYFSETQRNKGNFPGRFSGRQFSNSRSEMNVSTLELGDSALYLCASSGGQGVYDQYFGPGTRLTVT.

This clonotype showed up just a few times. V and J are TRBV5-1 and TRBJ2-1, with 8 nucleotides matching TRBD1. From germline, CDR1 is SGHRS and CDR2 YFSETQ. This CDR3 spans 15 amino acids. Trimming removed 3 bases from V and 2 bases from J; junction bases left unmatched: 4. CDR3 sequence reads: CASSSGGWTYNEQFF. CDR3 DNA: TGCGCCAGCAGCTCAGGGGGCTGGACCTACAATGAGCAGTTCTTC.

Ten or more counts support this clonotype. The V call is TRBV5-4, the J call TRBJ2-7, with D uncertain. Trimming stripped 4 bases from V and 0 bases from J, with 14 bases between. The length of the CDR3 is 15 residues. Germline V CDR1 and CDR2: SGHNT, YYREEE (reference sequence). In DNA form, the CDR3 reads TGTGCCAGCAGCGCTTTACGTAAGGGCTCCTACGAGCAGTACTTC. Its translation: CASSALRKGSYEQYF.

The chain has TRBV5-6 and TRBJ1-1; TRBD1 agrees at 8 bases. The V gene's germline CDR1 is SGHDT and CDR2 YYEEEE. The CDR3 extends over 14 amino acids. V shed 4 bases, J shed 1 base, and the junction held 3 bases outside the gene matches. CDR3 coding DNA: TGTGCCAGCAGCACAGGGACAGGGAACACTGAAGCTTTCTTT. As protein: CASSTGTGNTEAFF.

The V gene is TRBV2, the J gene TRBJ2-1, with D hard to call. The ends were cut back, 5 bases at V and 0 bases at J, with 5 bases in the middle. This CDR3 is built from 13 residues. The germline gives CDR1 SNHLY, CDR2 FYNNEI. The CDR3: CASSYNSYNEQFF. For the CDR3, the DNA is TGTGCCAGCAGTTATAACTCCTACAATGAGCAGTTCTTC.

Of note for this clonotype: No conserved phenylalanine or tryptophan ends this CDR3, so it is likely a read error. CDR3 loop: CASSRTGAYGYTS. CDR3 sequence (DNA): TGTGCCAGCAGTCGGACGGGTGCCTATGGCTACACCTCC. J is TRBJ1-2 and V is TRBV6-1; D is undetermined. Between the trimmed V and J ends, which lost 5 bases and 4 bases, there was a span of 11 bases. This CDR3 has 13 residues. The germline gives CDR1 MNHNS, CDR2 SASEGT.

The chain joins TRBV10-3 to TRBJ1-6; 7 bases line up with TRBD1. Unmatched junction bases numbered 12, after V lost 8 bases and J lost 5 bases. Per the germline V gene, CDR1 is ENHRY and CDR2 is SYGVKD. The CDR3 is 16 residues long. The CDR3 protein is CAIGPTGLGDNSPLHF. The CDR3 coding sequence is TGTGCCATCGGACCGACAGGGCTTGGGGATAATTCACCCCTCCACTTT.

This clonotype was seen many times. V gene TRBV19 combines with J gene TRBJ1-5; possible D gene TRBD1, 5 bases. The CDR3 covers 13 residues. In germline, CDR1 is LNHDA, CDR2 SQIVND (reference sequence). V lost 6 bases and J 4 bases, leaving 10 bases between the germline ends. CDR3 nucleotide sequence: TGTGCCAGTAGCGGGACGGGGAATCAGCCCCAGCATTTT. It encodes CASSGTGNQPQHF.

The chain links TRBV5-4 to TRBJ2-7; D is perhaps TRBD1 (5 bases). Trimming cost V 4 bases and J 6 bases, with 17 bases left between them. This CDR3 has 14 residues. Germline V lookup: CDR1 SGHNT, CDR2 YYREEE (reference sequence). The CDR3 region is CASSSPGQGREQYF. The CDR3 region has the DNA TGTGCCAGCAGCAGTCCAGGCCAGGGTCGCGAGCAGTACTTC.

Only a few counts were recorded for this clonotype. The gene calls are TRBV11-3 and TRBJ1-3; TRBD1 matches at 7 bases. This CDR3 contains 17 residues. J was trimmed by 0 bases and V by 0 bases; bases with no gene match: 5. Germline values: CDR1 SGHNT, CDR2 YENEEA. CDR3 DNA: TGTGCCAGCAGCTTAGATCACAGGGGCGACTCTGGAAACACCATATATTTT. Translation gives CASSLDHRGDSGNTIYF.

The chain employs TRBV11-2 and TRBJ1-1; maybe TRBD1 (5 bases). The CDR3 consists of 13 residues. V dropped 5 bases and J dropped 5 bases, with 12 bases sitting between them. CDR1 is SGHAT and CDR2 is FQNNGV in the germline V gene. The CDR3 sequence is CASSPGFGTEAFF. Here the CDR3 DNA reads TGTGCCAGCAGCCCAGGGTTTGGGACTGAAGCTTTCTTT.

As to this clonotype: This sequence may be a read error, since a much larger clone differs from it by one base. This chain connects TRBV5-1 to TRBJ1-1; D is possibly TRBD1 (5 bases). The germline V gene has CDR1 SGHRS and CDR2 YFSETQ. The CDR3 contains 14 residues. The CDR3: CDSSALARGTEAFF. Written as DNA, the CDR3 is TGCGACAGCAGCGCCCTGGCGAGGGGCACTGAAGCTTTCTTT.

The V and J genes are TRBV7-9 and TRBJ2-1; weak D call: TRBD2 (6 bases). The CDR3 is 13 amino acids. Trimming removed 5 bases at V and 12 bases at J, with 17 bases between. The V gene's germline CDR1 is SEHNR and CDR2 FQNEAQ (reference sequence). The CDR3 DNA follows: TGTGCCAGCAGCCGCGTTGGGGGAGGTGCGCAGTTCTTC. This sequence encodes CASSRVGGGAQFF.

Here the CDR3 reads CAWPGRLALTEQYF. CDR3 coding DNA: TGTGCCTGGCCCGGGAGGCTAGCGCTTACCGAGCAGTACTTC. The rearrangement joins TRBV30 to TRBJ2-7; 7 positions match TRBD2. Germline assignment: CDR1 GTSNPN and CDR2 SVGIG (reference sequence). Losses at the gene ends were 5 bases for V and 6 bases for J; bases not matched to a gene: 13. The CDR3 has 14 residues.

Sample share makes this clonotype medium-sized. This rearrangement joins TRBV9 to TRBJ2-3, with D perhaps TRBD1 (6 bases). V gave up 1 base and J gave up 5 bases, with 14 bases separating them. Germline values: CDR1 SGDLS, CDR2 YYNGEE. The CDR3 totals 15 residues. The CDR3 bases are TGTGCCAGCAGCGTAACCTCGACCAGGGGAGATACGCAGTATTTT. Translated, it gives CASSVTSTRGDTQYF. Full variable domain (rest looked up from reference TRBV9 and TRBJ2-3): DSGVTQTPKHLITATGQRVTLRCSPRSGDLSVYWYQQSLDQGLQFLIQYYNGEERAKGNILERFSAQQFPDLHSELNLSSLELGDSALYFCASSVTSTRGDTQYFGPGTRLTVL.

The sample holds a few counts of this clonotype. V is TRBV20-1 and J is TRBJ2-3, with D maybe TRBD2 (5 bases). The germline gives CDR1 DFQATT, CDR2 SNEGSKA (reference sequence). Trimming left V 6 bases short and J 4 bases short, with 17 bases between. CDR3 size: 14 residues. The CDR3 region is CSAPPSGFPDTQYF. The CDR3 bases are TGCAGTGCCCCACCGTCGGGGTTCCCAGATACGCAGTATTTT.

In its sample, this clonotype was seen a few times. The germline gene is not matched at one end of the junction; a read error may be the cause. The rearrangement joins TRBV20-1 to TRBJ2-7, with 8 positions matching TRBD1. Germline CDR1 and CDR2: DFQATT and SNEGSKA (reference sequence). CDR3 size: 11 residues. Written as DNA, the CDR3 is TGCAGTGCCCGGACAGGGAGACTCATTAACTTC. Translated, it gives CSARTGRLINF.

This clonotype was detected a few times. The V call is TRBV11-3, the J call TRBJ2-5; tentative D call: TRBD2 (5 bases). Germline assignment: CDR1 SGHNT and CDR2 YENEEA. Trimming took off 1 base at V and 5 bases at J, with 14 bases between the two ends. The CDR3 runs 15 residues. CDR3 loop: CASSLGTLLRETQYF. CDR3 bases: TGTGCCAGCAGCTTAGGGACTCTCCTGAGGGAGACCCAGTACTTC. Variable domain in full (rest from reference TRBV11-3 and TRBJ2-5): EAGVVQSPRYKIIEKKQPVAFWCNPISGHNTLYWYLQNLGQGPELLIRYENEEAVDDSQLPKDRFSAERLKGVDSTLKIQPAELGDSAVYLCASSLGTLLRETQYFGPGTRLLVL.

Turning to this clonotype: A much larger clone lies a single base off, so this may be a read error. V gene TRBV27 combines with J gene TRBJ1-6; D perhaps matches TRBD1 (6 bases). Germline V gene sequence: CDR1 MNHEY, CDR2 SMNVEV (reference sequence). This CDR3 contains 14 residues. The chain's CDR3 is CAISLKGGDSPLHF. CDR3 sequence (DNA): TGTGCCATCAGTTTAAAGGGGGGTGATTCACCCCTCCACTTT.

The chain recombines TRBV11-3 with TRBJ2-7; D unclear. Deletions cut 5 bases from V and 0 bases from J, with 11 bases between. From germline, CDR1 is SGHNT and CDR2 YENEEA. The CDR3 totals 14 residues. In DNA form, the CDR3 reads TGTGCCAGCAGCATAGGACGGAGCTCCTACGAGCAGTACTTC. This encodes CASSIGRSSYEQYF.

Concerning this clonotype itself: With a much larger clone just one base away, this may be a read error. The rearrangement uses TRBV11-3 and TRBJ2-7; D may be TRBD1 (6 bases). This CDR3 is 12 amino acids long. The germline V gene has CDR1 SGHNT and CDR2 YENEEA. CDR3 in amino acids: CANSPGGDEQYF. The CDR3 nucleotides are TGTGCCAACAGCCCTGGGGGCGACGAGCAGTACTTC.